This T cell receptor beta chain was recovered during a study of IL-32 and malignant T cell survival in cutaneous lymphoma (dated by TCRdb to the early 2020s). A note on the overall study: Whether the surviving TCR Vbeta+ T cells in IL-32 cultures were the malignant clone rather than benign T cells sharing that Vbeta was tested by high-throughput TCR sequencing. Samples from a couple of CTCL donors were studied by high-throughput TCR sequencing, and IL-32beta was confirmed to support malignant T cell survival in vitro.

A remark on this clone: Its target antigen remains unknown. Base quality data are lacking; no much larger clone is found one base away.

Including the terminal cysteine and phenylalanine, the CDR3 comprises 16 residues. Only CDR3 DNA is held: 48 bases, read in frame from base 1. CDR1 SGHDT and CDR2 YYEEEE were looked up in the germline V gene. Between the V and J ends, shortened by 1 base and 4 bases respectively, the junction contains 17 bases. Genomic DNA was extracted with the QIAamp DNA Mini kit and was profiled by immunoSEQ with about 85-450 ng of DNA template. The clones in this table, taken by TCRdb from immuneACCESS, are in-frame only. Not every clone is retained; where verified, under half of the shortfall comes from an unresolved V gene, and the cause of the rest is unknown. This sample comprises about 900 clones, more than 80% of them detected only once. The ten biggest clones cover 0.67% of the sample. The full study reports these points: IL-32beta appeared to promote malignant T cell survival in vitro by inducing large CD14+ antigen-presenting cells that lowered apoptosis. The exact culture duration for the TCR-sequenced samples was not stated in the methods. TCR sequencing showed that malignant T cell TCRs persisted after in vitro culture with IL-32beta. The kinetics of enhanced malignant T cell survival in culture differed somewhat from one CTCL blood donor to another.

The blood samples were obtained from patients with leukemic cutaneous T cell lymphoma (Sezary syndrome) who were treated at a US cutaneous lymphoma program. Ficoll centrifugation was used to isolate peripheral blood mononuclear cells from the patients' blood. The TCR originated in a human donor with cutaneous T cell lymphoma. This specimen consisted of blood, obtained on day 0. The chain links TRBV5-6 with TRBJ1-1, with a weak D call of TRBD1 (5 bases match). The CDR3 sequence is CASSLLGGVRGTEAFF. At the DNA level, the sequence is TGTGCCAGCAGCTTGTTAGGTGGGGTTAGGGGCACTGAAGCTTTCTTT. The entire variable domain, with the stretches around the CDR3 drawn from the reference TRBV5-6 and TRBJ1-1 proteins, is DAGVTQSPTHLIKTRGQQVTLRCSPKSGHDTVSWYQQALGQGPQFIFQYYEEEERQRGNFPDRFSGHQFPNYSSELNVNALLLGDSALYLCASSLLGGVRGTEAFFGQGTRLTVV.